The 28 T cell receptor beta chains presented below share a single source sample, sequenced in a study of T cell repertoires in cytomegalovirus infection. MiXCR was run by TCRdb on the reads, yielding one entry per CDR3 protein. The sample has under 350,000 distinct CDR3 sequences, around a tenth seen once. The specimen sequenced was PBMCs. The receptors stem from a human donor in good health (CMV status not recorded). Some clones in this sample may be carry-over from other donors' samples.

The sample holds many counts of this clonotype. CDR3: CASSRQTPGPNTGELFF. DNA for the CDR3: TGTGCCAGCAGTCGACAGACCCCGGGCCCTAACACCGGGGAGCTGTTTTTT. This chain connects TRBV6-6 to TRBJ2-2; TRBD1 is a possible D gene (5 bases). Germline-derived CDR1 and CDR2 are MNHNY and SVGAGI (reference sequence). The CDR3 covers 17 residues. Trimming removed 5 bases at V and 2 bases at J, with 18 bases between.

The chain has TRBV6-2 or TRBV6-3 and TRBJ2-3; TRBD2 aligns across 12 bases. After removal of 6 bases from V and 4 bases from J, the junction contained 8 bases not matched to a gene. CDR3 size: 16 residues. Germline CDR1 MNHEY, CDR2 SVGEGT. CDR3 region: CASRNGLAGNADTQYF. CDR3 nucleotides: TGTGCCAGCAGAAACGGACTAGCGGGAAATGCAGATACGCAGTATTTT.

This clonotype showed up many times. The CDR3 DNA reads TGTGCCAGCAGCTTAGGCGGGGTGCCCGGAGAGCAGTACTTC. Its protein product is CASSLGGVPGEQYF. The J gene is TRBJ2-7, the V gene TRBV7-2; D perhaps matches TRBD2 (6 bases). The CDR3 covers 14 residues. The germline V and J ends were trimmed by 1 base and 7 bases, with 14 bases remaining between them. Germline V gives CDR1 SGHTA, CDR2 FQGNSA.

This clonotype was counted a few times. CDR3 in DNA: TGTGCCAGCAGTTTAATCGGCGAGCAGTACTTC. Translated: CASSLIGEQYF. The chain combines TRBV12-3 or TRBV12-4 with TRBJ2-7, with no clear D. This CDR3 region has 11 residues. The V end lost 2 bases, the J end lost 6 bases, and 5 bases lay between the germline ends.

This clonotype showed up many times. The rearrangement uses TRBV30 and TRBJ1-2; TRBD1 agrees at 7 bases. This CDR3 contains 19 residues. Germline CDR1 reads GTSNPN; CDR2 reads SVGIG (reference sequence). V shed 2 bases, J shed 10 bases, and the junction held 28 bases outside the gene matches. The CDR3 bases are TGTGCCTGGAGTTCCAACCTCGCCGGGACAGAAAGAGATCCCCTATTCTACACCTTC. Residues: CAWSSNLAGTERDPLFYTF.

The J gene is TRBJ1-5, the V gene TRBV5-6; D is undetermined. The CDR3 totals 13 residues. V lost 4 bases, J lost 2 bases, and 7 bases lay in between. Per the germline V gene, CDR1 is SGHDT and CDR2 is YYEEEE. CDR3 in DNA: TGTGCCAGCAGCATTGGACGCAATCAGCCCCAGCATTTT. As protein: CASSIGRNQPQHF.

This clonotype was detected ten times or more. The chain employs TRBV15 and TRBJ1-2; 9 positions match TRBD1. Losses at the gene ends were 2 bases for V and 3 bases for J; bases not matched to a gene: 4. The germline V gene has CDR1 LNHNV and CDR2 YYDKDF (reference sequence). The CDR3 runs 15 residues. CDR3 nucleotides: TGTGCCACCAGCAGACCGGGACAGGGCCACTATGGCTACACCTTC. It yields the protein CATSRPGQGHYGYTF. The full variable domain, in which reference TRBV15 and TRBJ1-2 provide the parts outside the CDR3, is DAMVIQNPRYQVTQFGKPVTLSCSQTLNHNVMYWYQQKSSQAPKLLFHYYDKDFNNEADTPDNFQSRRPNTSFCFLDIRSPGLGDTAMYLCATSRPGQGHYGYTFGSGTRLTVV.

This clonotype was counted ten times or more. The rearrangement uses TRBV12-3 or TRBV12-4 and TRBJ2-5; D gene ambiguous. This CDR3 is built from 16 residues. Trimming removed 5 bases from V and 6 bases from J, with 22 bases in between. The DNA of the CDR3 is TGTGCCAGCAGTCGGACGGGCGCCCGTCTGACGAAGACCCAGTACTTC. Translation: CASSRTGARLTKTQYF.

The chain couples TRBV20-1 to TRBJ2-7; the D is unclear. Looked up from germline, CDR1 is DFQATT and CDR2 is SNEGSKA (reference sequence). The CDR3 is made up of 16 amino acids. Between the trimmed V and J ends, which lost 3 bases and 4 bases, there was a span of 22 bases. The CDR3 loop reads CSASGVSKAKSYEQYF. DNA of the CDR3: TGCAGTGCTAGCGGAGTATCCAAGGCCAAGAGTTACGAGCAGTACTTC.

The CDR3 loop is CASSLWGQGIGNTIYF. In nucleotides, the CDR3 is TGTGCCAGCAGTTTATGGGGACAGGGAATTGGAAACACCATATATTTT. V and J are TRBV28 and TRBJ1-3; TRBD1 agrees at 9 bases. CDR3 size: 16 residues. Looked up from germline, CDR1 is MDHEN and CDR2 is SYDVKM. Unmatched junction bases numbered 3, after V lost 0 bases and J lost 3 bases.

This sequence joins TRBV12-3 or TRBV12-4 and TRBJ2-2, with D maybe TRBD1 (6 bases). There are 15 residues in the CDR3. The ends were cut back, 4 bases at V and 5 bases at J, with 14 bases in the middle. The CDR3 DNA sequence: TGTGCCAGCAGTTCGGACAGCCGTAATACCGGGGAGCTGTTTTTT. The encoded protein is CASSSDSRNTGELFF.

This clonotype was counted ten times or more. The chain employs TRBV19 and TRBJ1-2; D might be TRBD1 (6 bases). The V end lost 7 bases, the J end lost 2 bases, and 20 bases lay between the germline ends. The CDR3 length is 16 residues. In germline, CDR1 is LNHDA, CDR2 SQIVND (reference sequence). DNA of the CDR3: TGTGCCAGTACCCTTCTGAGAACCAGGGGCAACTATGGCTACACCTTC. Amino acids: CASTLLRTRGNYGYTF.

The J gene is TRBJ2-7, the V gene TRBV28; D not certain. CDR3 size: 14 residues. Trimming removed 2 bases from V and 4 bases from J, with 12 bases in between. Germline CDR1 reads MDHEN; CDR2 reads SYDVKM. CDR3 protein: CASSLMERAYEQYF. The CDR3 DNA sequence: TGTGCCAGCAGTTTAATGGAAAGGGCATACGAGCAGTACTTC.

This clonotype was seen at least ten times. The chain joins TRBV20-1 to TRBJ2-7; D ambiguous. The CDR3 loop spans 12 amino acids. V was shortened by 4 bases and J by 7 bases, with 14 bases between the two germline ends. CDR1 and CDR2 from the germline V gene are DFQATT and SNEGSKA (reference sequence). This chain's CDR3 is CSANEGPREQYF. The CDR3 DNA is TGCAGTGCTAACGAAGGCCCGAGGGAGCAGTACTTC.

This clonotype was found many times. The rearrangement uses TRBV7-9 and TRBJ2-5; TRBD2 might be the D (5 bases). V was cut by 5 bases and J by 2 bases, with 9 bases left in between. CDR3 length: 13 residues. CDR1 is SEHNR, CDR2 FQNEAQ, per germline (reference sequence). The CDR3 protein is CASSNGGQETQYF. The CDR3 DNA reads as TGTGCCAGCAGCAACGGAGGACAAGAGACCCAGTACTTC.

This clonotype was detected a few times. This chain uses TRBV14 with TRBJ1-1; no clear D gene. The CDR3 is 13 amino acids. Trimming left V 4 bases short and J 5 bases short, with 11 bases between. The V gene's germline CDR1 is SGHDN and CDR2 FVKESK. The CDR3: CASSPRLDTEAFF. The CDR3 DNA follows: TGTGCCAGCAGCCCCCGACTCGATACTGAAGCTTTCTTT. The whole variable domain, filled in from reference TRBV14 and TRBJ1-1, reads EAGVTQFPSHSVIEKGQTVTLRCDPISGHDNLYWYRRVMGKEIKFLLHFVKESKQDESGMPNNRFLAERTGGTYSTLKVQPAELEDSGVYFCASSPRLDTEAFFGQGTRLTVV.

A few counts support this clonotype. The limits of the CDR3 on the DNA are not certain, so only TCRdb's listed CDR3 is given. The V call is TRBV12-3 or TRBV12-4, the J call TRBJ2-5; the table gives TRBD1 as D, unverified against the DNA. The CDR3 is 14 amino acids long, termini counted. The CDR3 loop reads CASSSSGGSKTQYF.

The rearrangement links TRBV19 to TRBJ2-7; tentatively, D is TRBD1 (6 bases). There are 14 residues in the CDR3. Germline CDR1 LNHDA, CDR2 SQIVND (reference sequence). V gave up 5 bases and J gave up 2 bases, with 13 bases separating them. Here the CDR3 DNA reads TGTGCCAGTAGTGGAACCGGGACAACCTACGAGCAGTACTTC. Residues: CASSGTGTTYEQYF.

The chain joins TRBV7-9 to TRBJ2-7; TRBD2 might be the D (5 bases). CDR3 size: 13 residues. V lost 6 bases, J lost 1 base, and 10 bases lay in between. Germline values: CDR1 SEHNR, CDR2 FQNEAQ (reference sequence). The CDR3, as DNA: TGTGCCAGCAGATCAGAGGGTTCCTACGAGCAGTACTTC. It codes for CASRSEGSYEQYF.

This clonotype was picked up many times. The V and J genes are TRBV6-2 or TRBV6-3 and TRBJ2-3; TRBD2 aligns across 10 bases. Germline assignment: CDR1 MNHEY and CDR2 SVGEGT. The V segment lost 0 bases and the J segment 1 base; nucleotides outside the gene matches: 4. There are 17 residues in the CDR3. The CDR3 is CASSYSKLAGGTDTQYF. DNA of the CDR3: TGTGCCAGCAGTTACTCGAAGCTAGCGGGGGGCACAGATACGCAGTATTTT.

The chain is built from TRBV19 and TRBJ1-2; no reliable D call. The ends were cut back, 1 base at V and 1 base at J, with 10 bases in the middle. From germline, CDR1 is LNHDA and CDR2 SQIVND (reference sequence). The CDR3 contains 15 residues. The CDR3 sequence: CASSIVGTNNYGYTF. The CDR3 region has the DNA TGTGCCAGTAGTATAGTAGGCACAAATAACTATGGCTACACCTTC.

This clonotype was recorded at least ten times. This chain links TRBV7-2 with TRBJ2-7; no clear D gene. Germline CDR1 and CDR2: SGHTA and FQGNSA. The CDR3 runs to 11 residues. Trimming took off 5 bases at V and 7 bases at J, with 9 bases between the two ends. CDR3 sequence reads: CASSQHKEQYF. The CDR3 bases are TGTGCCAGCAGCCAACATAAAGAGCAGTACTTC.

In this sample, this clonotype turned up a few times. V usage is TRBV12-3 or TRBV12-4 and J usage is TRBJ2-7; TRBD1 agrees at 9 bases. V trimming: 6 bases; J trimming: 7 bases; junction bases outside the gene matches: 13. The CDR3 has 15 amino acids. DNA for the CDR3: TGTGCCAGCAGACCACCCGGGACAGGGACGCAGGAGCAGTACTTC. Translation gives CASRPPGTGTQEQYF.

This clonotype came up a few times. The chain uses TRBV18 and TRBJ1-6, with 8 bases lining up with TRBD1. Germline V gene data show CDR1 as KGHSH and CDR2 as LQKENI. V gave up 5 bases and J gave up 11 bases; unmatched junction bases: 5. This CDR3 comprises 13 residues. The CDR3 DNA is TGTGCCAGCTCAGCGGACAGGGTGGCACCCCTCCACTTT. Protein product: CASSADRVAPLHF.

This clonotype has only a few counts. This chain joins TRBV12-3 or TRBV12-4 and TRBJ2-2; tentative D call: TRBD2 (6 bases). The CDR3 contains 16 residues. V was cut by 3 bases and J by 0 bases, with 11 bases left in between. The CDR3 DNA reads as TGTGCCAGCAGTTTGTCGAGCGGGTCGAACACCGGGGAGCTGTTTTTT. This gives the protein CASSLSSGSNTGELFF.

The CDR3 loop is CASSFRPFQETQYF. CDR3 nucleotides: TGTGCCAGCAGCTTCAGGCCTTTTCAAGAGACCCAGTACTTC. The rearrangement uses TRBV5-6 and TRBJ2-5; D not certain. Germline CDR1 and CDR2: SGHDT and YYEEEE. CDR3 length: 14 residues. Trimming took off 2 bases at V and 2 bases at J, with 10 bases between the two ends.

Concerning this clonotype: This may be a read error, as it is one base from a much larger clone. The genes are TRBV11-2 and TRBJ2-6; D gene unclear. Germline V lookup: CDR1 SGHAT, CDR2 FQNNGV. The CDR3 consists of 15 residues. Deletions cut 5 bases from V and 4 bases from J, with 12 bases between. CDR3 in amino acids: CASSNAVRGANVLTF. The CDR3, as DNA: TGTGCCAGCAGCAATGCGGTACGGGGGGCCAACGTCCTGACTTTC. Together with reference TRBV11-2 and TRBJ2-6, the CDR3 gives the full variable domain: EAGVAQSPRYKIIEKRQSVAFWCNPISGHATLYWYQQILGQGPKLLIQFQNNGVVDDSQLPKDRFSAERLKGVDSTLKIQPAKLEDSAVYLCASSNAVRGANVLTFGAGSRLTVL.

Ten or more counts support this clonotype. V and J are TRBV7-2 and TRBJ2-7; 8 bases are a match to TRBD2. Germline lookup yields CDR1 SGHTA and CDR2 FQGNSA. CDR3 length: 15 residues. The ends lost 4 bases at V and 1 base at J; junction bases unmatched: 6. CDR3 sequence: CASSSGGAGSYEQYF. DNA of the CDR3: TGTGCCAGCAGCTCGGGGGGGGCTGGGTCCTACGAGCAGTACTTC.